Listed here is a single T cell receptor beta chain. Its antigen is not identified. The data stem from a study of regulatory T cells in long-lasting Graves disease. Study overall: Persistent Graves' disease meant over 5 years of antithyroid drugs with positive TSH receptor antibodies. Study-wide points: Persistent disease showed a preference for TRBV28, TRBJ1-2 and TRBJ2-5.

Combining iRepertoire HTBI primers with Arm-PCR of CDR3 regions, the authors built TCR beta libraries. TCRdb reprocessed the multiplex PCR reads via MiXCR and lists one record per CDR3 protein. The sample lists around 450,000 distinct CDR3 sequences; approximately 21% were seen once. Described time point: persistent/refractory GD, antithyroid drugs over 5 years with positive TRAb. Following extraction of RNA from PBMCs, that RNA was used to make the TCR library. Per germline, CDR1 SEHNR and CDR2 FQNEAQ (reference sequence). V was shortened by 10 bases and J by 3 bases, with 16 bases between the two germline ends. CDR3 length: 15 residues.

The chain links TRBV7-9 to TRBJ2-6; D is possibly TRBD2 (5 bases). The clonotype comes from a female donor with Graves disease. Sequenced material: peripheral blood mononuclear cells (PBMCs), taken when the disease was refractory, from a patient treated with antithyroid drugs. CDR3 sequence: CATPRGKSGANVLTF. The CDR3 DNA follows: TGTGCCACCCCGAGAGGGAAGAGTGGGGCCAACGTCCTGACTTTC.